This passage covers 5 T cell receptor beta chains from one sample sequenced in a study of OX40 agonist ivuxolimab in advanced cancers. Produced via immunoSEQ multiplex PCR; TCRdb's table is partial and in-frame only. The table has approximately 74,000 clones, 80% to 95% seen once. The source was CD4+ or CD8+ T cells sorted from blood, collected in a trial of the OX40 agonist ivuxolimab. The receptor set was obtained from an adult with an advanced solid tumor such as melanoma, head and neck, liver or kidney cancer.

This chain connects TRBV28 to TRBJ2-5; 12 bases line up with TRBD2. Looked up from germline, CDR1 is MDHEN and CDR2 is SYDVKM. V lost 7 bases, J lost 4 bases, and 16 bases stayed unmatched. The CDR3 has 18 residues. The CDR3 reads CASTLALAGGRPPETQYF. DNA of the CDR3: TGTGCCAGCACTCTAGCCCTAGCGGGAGGGAGGCCTCCAGAGACCCAGTACTTC.

The chain employs TRBV10-2 and TRBJ2-4; D gene ambiguous. V dropped 10 bases and J dropped 15 bases, with 19 bases sitting between them. The CDR3 has 11 amino acids. Looked up from germline, CDR1 is WSHSY and CDR2 is SAAADI. CDR3 loop: CAKVGSGKRYF. In DNA form, the CDR3 reads TGCGCCAAGGTGGGGTCAGGCAAAAGGTACTTC.

The chain carries TRBV27 and TRBJ2-7; D may be TRBD2 (7 bases). Germline CDR1 MNHEY, CDR2 SMNVEV (reference sequence). V lost 11 bases to trimming and J lost 5 bases, with 19 bases between them. This CDR3 spans 13 amino acids. This CDR3 is CARGVRGGHEQYF. The CDR3 nucleotides read TGTGCCCGTGGGGTGAGGGGGGGCCACGAGCAGTACTTC.

The chain carries TRBV7-7 and TRBJ2-2; 11 bases are a match to TRBD2. The CDR3 runs to 16 residues. J lost 3 bases, V lost 5 bases, and 5 bases had no gene match. Germline lookup yields CDR1 SSHAT and CDR2 FNYEAQ (reference sequence). The CDR3 DNA reads TGTGCCAGCAGCACACTAGCGGGAGTTGACACCGGGGAGCTGTTTTTT. This gives the protein CASSTLAGVDTGELFF.

The rearrangement uses TRBV11-3 and TRBJ2-7, with 8 bases identical to TRBD2. Germline loops: CDR1 SGHNT, CDR2 YENEEA. V was clipped by 1 base and J by 3 bases; unmatched bases: 8. The CDR3 loop spans 16 amino acids. The CDR3 nucleotides read TGTGCCAGCAGCTTAGCCCCGGCGGGGGGTGGCTACGAGCAGTACTTC. Its translation is CASSLAPAGGGYEQYF.